The rows below give T cell receptor beta chains drawn from one sample of a study of blood T cell repertoires in COVID-19. The assay was immunoSEQ multiplex PCR, and TCRdb's table has in-frame clones only and misses some. The sample lists approximately 52,000 clones, around 90% occurring once. Sample: peripheral blood. Receptors originate from a middle-aged man with active COVID-19. Both conserved end residues are part of each CDR3. Each record gives: D gene, J gene, clone size, V gene, CDR3 DNA, CDR3 protein. A D gene is named only where the DNA matches it firmly. Rows give clone size only sometimes, using once, few, many, or a class for an expanded clone.

d_call: NA
j_call: TRBJ1-2
clone_size: NA
v_call: TRBV4-1
cdr3_nt: TGCGCCAGCAGCCAAGTATTTCAAGGCGCGGGTGGCTACACCTTC
cdr3_aa: CASSQVFQGAGGYTF

d_call: NA
j_call: TRBJ2-1
clone_size: once
v_call: TRBV19
cdr3_nt: TGTGCCAGTGACAGACCACCGTCGTCGGAGCAGTTCTTC
cdr3_aa: CASDRPPSSEQFF

d_call: TRBD2
j_call: TRBJ2-1
clone_size: NA
v_call: TRBV18
cdr3_nt: TGTGCCAGCTCACCGGGACTAGCGCCTAATGAGCAGTTCTTC
cdr3_aa: CASSPGLAPNEQFF

d_call: NA
j_call: TRBJ2-2
clone_size: NA
v_call: TRBV6-5
cdr3_nt: TGTGCCAGCAGTCTACTAGGGCACACCGGGGAGCTGTTTTTT
cdr3_aa: CASSLLGHTGELFF

d_call: TRBD2
j_call: TRBJ2-5
clone_size: NA
v_call: TRBV19
cdr3_nt: TGTGCCAGTAGTATAGGGGGGGGATACGAGACCCAGTACTTC
cdr3_aa: CASSIGGGYETQYF

d_call: TRBD2
j_call: TRBJ2-3
clone_size: NA
v_call: TRBV7-2
cdr3_nt: TGTGCCAGCAGCTTACGGCGGGGAGGGGATACGCAGTATTTT
cdr3_aa: CASSLRRGGDTQYF

d_call: NA
j_call: TRBJ1-1
clone_size: NA
v_call: TRBV10-2
cdr3_nt: TGCGCCAGCGGAACCACAGTATTAAAGAACACTGAAGCTTTCTTT
cdr3_aa: CASGTTVLKNTEAFF

d_call: NA
j_call: TRBJ1-5
clone_size: NA
v_call: TRBV5-1
cdr3_nt: TGCGCCAGCAGCTTTCAGGGGAATCAGCCCCAGCATTTT
cdr3_aa: CASSFQGNQPQHF

d_call: NA
j_call: TRBJ1-4
clone_size: NA
v_call: TRBV28
cdr3_nt: TGTGCCAGCAGTACGAATTCACAGGAGCCCATGAAACTGTTTTTT
cdr3_aa: CASSTNSQEPMKLFF

d_call: TRBD1
j_call: TRBJ1-2
clone_size: once
v_call: TRBV6-5
cdr3_nt: TGTGCCAGCAGTTACTCCCCCGGGACAGGGGTAAATGGCTACACCTTC
cdr3_aa: CASSYSPGTGVNGYTF

d_call: NA
j_call: TRBJ1-1
clone_size: NA
v_call: TRBV12-3/TRBV12-4
cdr3_nt: TGTGCCAGCAGGACCAGGGATTCGGGAGCTTTCTTT
cdr3_aa: CASRTRDSGAFF

d_call: TRBD1
j_call: TRBJ2-5
clone_size: NA
v_call: TRBV24-1
cdr3_nt: TGTGCCACCAGTGTTGATGGGACAGGGCTACAAGAGACCCAGTACTTC
cdr3_aa: CATSVDGTGLQETQYF

d_call: TRBD2
j_call: TRBJ2-3
clone_size: NA
v_call: TRBV7-8
cdr3_nt: TGTGCCAGCAGTTCAGCGGGAGGGGGTACGCAGTATTTT
cdr3_aa: CASSSAGGGTQYF

d_call: NA
j_call: TRBJ1-4
clone_size: NA
v_call: TRBV15
cdr3_nt: TGTGCCACCAGCGGAGACGATACAGGGCTATTTGATGAAAAACTGTTTTTT
cdr3_aa: CATSGDDTGLFDEKLFF

d_call: NA
j_call: TRBJ1-1
clone_size: once
v_call: TRBV5-5
cdr3_nt: TGTGCCAGCAGCTTGTCGGTCAGGGTGGGCACTGAAGCTTTCTTT
cdr3_aa: CASSLSVRVGTEAFF

d_call: TRBD1
j_call: TRBJ1-5
clone_size: NA
v_call: TRBV29-1
cdr3_nt: TGCAGCACCCCAGGGGGGAAGTCAGCTCAGCCCCAGCATTTT
cdr3_aa: CSTPGGKSAQPQHF

d_call: NA
j_call: TRBJ2-3
clone_size: NA
v_call: TRBV27
cdr3_nt: TGTGCCAGTGGGGGGGCTGATACGCAGTATTTT
cdr3_aa: CASGGADTQYF

d_call: TRBD2
j_call: TRBJ2-7
clone_size: NA
v_call: TRBV6-5
cdr3_nt: TGTGCCAGCAGTTACTCCTCGCGGGGGGGAGTCTACGAGCAGTACTTC
cdr3_aa: CASSYSSRGGVYEQYF

d_call: NA
j_call: TRBJ1-6
clone_size: few
v_call: TRBV27
cdr3_nt: TGTGCCAGCAGTTTAGGAGGTTACTATTCACCCCTCCACTTT
cdr3_aa: CASSLGGYYSPLHF

d_call: NA
j_call: TRBJ1-1
clone_size: NA
v_call: TRBV6-5
cdr3_nt: TGTGCCAGCAAAAAAACAGATAACACTGAAGCTTTCTTT
cdr3_aa: CASKKTDNTEAFF

d_call: NA
j_call: TRBJ1-1
clone_size: NA
v_call: TRBV15
cdr3_nt: TGTGCCACCAGCAGAGATCGTAGTAGAATGAACACTGAAGCTTTCTTT
cdr3_aa: CATSRDRSRMNTEAFF

d_call: TRBD2
j_call: TRBJ2-1
clone_size: NA
v_call: TRBV27
cdr3_nt: TGTGCCAGCAGCCGTGAGGGACTAGCGGGAGGGGGATCCTACAATGAGCAGTTCTTC
cdr3_aa: CASSREGLAGGGSYNEQFF

d_call: NA
j_call: TRBJ2-7
clone_size: few
v_call: TRBV7-9
cdr3_nt: TGTGCCAGCAGCCCGGGACACTCCTACGAGCAGTACTTC
cdr3_aa: CASSPGHSYEQYF

d_call: NA
j_call: TRBJ1-2
clone_size: NA
v_call: TRBV6-5
cdr3_nt: TGTGCCAGCAGTTACTCAGGGGTTACAGAGGTCTTC
cdr3_aa: CASSYSGVTEVF

d_call: TRBD1
j_call: TRBJ2-1
clone_size: NA
v_call: TRBV24-1
cdr3_nt: TGTGCCACCAGTGACCCGGCCGGGACAGGGGGCTACAATGAGCAGTTCTTC
cdr3_aa: CATSDPAGTGGYNEQFF

d_call: NA
j_call: TRBJ1-1
clone_size: NA
v_call: TRBV7-2
cdr3_nt: TGTGCCAGCAGCTTACCCAGGGTTTTGGACACTGAAGCTTTCTTT
cdr3_aa: CASSLPRVLDTEAFF

d_call: TRBD1
j_call: TRBJ2-1
clone_size: NA
v_call: TRBV9
cdr3_nt: TGTGCCAGCAGCGTCGACAGGGGTGATGAGCAGTTCTTC
cdr3_aa: CASSVDRGDEQFF

d_call: NA
j_call: TRBJ1-1
clone_size: NA
v_call: TRBV6-4
cdr3_nt: TGTGCCAGCAGTGTGGGAGAGAACACTGAAGCTTTCTTT
cdr3_aa: CASSVGENTEAFF

d_call: NA
j_call: TRBJ1-5
clone_size: NA
v_call: TRBV11-2
cdr3_nt: TGTGCCAGCAGCCGGGGGGCAGGGCCCCAGCATTTT
cdr3_aa: CASSRGAGPQHF

d_call: NA
j_call: TRBJ2-3
clone_size: NA
v_call: TRBV5-1
cdr3_nt: TGCGCCAGCAGCTTGGTTGCAGGGGACAACACAGATACGCAGTATTTT
cdr3_aa: CASSLVAGDNTDTQYF

d_call: NA
j_call: TRBJ2-7
clone_size: NA
v_call: TRBV18
cdr3_nt: TGTGCCAGCTCACGCAATGTCCTAGGCCCCTACGAGCAGTACTTC
cdr3_aa: CASSRNVLGPYEQYF

d_call: NA
j_call: TRBJ2-2
clone_size: medium-sized
v_call: TRBV2
cdr3_nt: TGTGCCAGCAGTGACAGGGGCGGGAACACCGGGGAGCTGTTTTTT
cdr3_aa: CASSDRGGNTGELFF

d_call: NA
j_call: TRBJ2-3
clone_size: NA
v_call: TRBV7-9
cdr3_nt: TGTGCCAGCAGCTTGTCGGATACGCAGTATTTT
cdr3_aa: CASSLSDTQYF

d_call: TRBD2
j_call: TRBJ2-2
clone_size: NA
v_call: TRBV15
cdr3_nt: TGTGCCACCAGCCAACGGGGGGGGACCTCGAACACCGGGGAGCTGTTTTTT
cdr3_aa: CATSQRGGTSNTGELFF

d_call: NA
j_call: TRBJ2-1
clone_size: NA
v_call: TRBV29-1
cdr3_nt: TGCAGCGTTGGCCCTAGACTAGGGAGAATGGAGCAGTTCTTC
cdr3_aa: CSVGPRLGRMEQFF

d_call: TRBD2
j_call: TRBJ2-5
clone_size: NA
v_call: TRBV24-1
cdr3_nt: TGTGCCACCAGTGACCCGGGGGGGCCGCGGGCGGAGACCCAGTACTTC
cdr3_aa: CATSDPGGPRAETQYF

d_call: NA
j_call: TRBJ1-5
clone_size: NA
v_call: TRBV2
cdr3_nt: TGTGCCAGCGATTGGGGAGGGGGTGGGCAGCCCCAGCATTTT
cdr3_aa: CASDWGGGGQPQHF

d_call: NA
j_call: TRBJ2-3
clone_size: NA
v_call: TRBV19
cdr3_nt: TGTGCCAGTTCAGAGGGGGTCCTCGGCAATACGCAGTATTTT
cdr3_aa: CASSEGVLGNTQYF

d_call: NA
j_call: TRBJ2-7
clone_size: once
v_call: TRBV4-1
cdr3_nt: TGCGCCAGCAGCCAAGATCCCCGGGACAAACGGCACCACGAGCAGTACTTC
cdr3_aa: CASSQDPRDKRHHEQYF

d_call: TRBD2
j_call: TRBJ2-3
clone_size: NA
v_call: TRBV3-1/TRBV3-2
cdr3_nt: TGTGCCAGCAGCGGACTAGCGGGAGGGCCAAGCACAGATACGCAGTATTTT
cdr3_aa: CASSGLAGGPSTDTQYF

d_call: NA
j_call: TRBJ2-1
clone_size: once
v_call: TRBV7-8
cdr3_nt: TGTGCCAGCAGCTCCAAGACGACTAGACCCCTTTCCTACAATGAGCAGTTCTTC
cdr3_aa: CASSSKTTRPLSYNEQFF

d_call: NA
j_call: TRBJ2-2
clone_size: NA
v_call: TRBV24-1
cdr3_nt: TGTGCCATCCTCAACTTACGAACCGGGGAGCTGTTTTTT
cdr3_aa: CAILNLRTGELFF

d_call: NA
j_call: TRBJ1-2
clone_size: NA
v_call: TRBV7-8
cdr3_nt: TGTGCCAGCAGCTTACGTCAGGCAGGGTGGGGTTACGGCTACACCTTC
cdr3_aa: CASSLRQAGWGYGYTF

d_call: NA
j_call: TRBJ2-7
clone_size: NA
v_call: TRBV5-6
cdr3_nt: TGTGCCAGCAGCTTTGGGGGCCGCTACGAGCAGTACTTC
cdr3_aa: CASSFGGRYEQYF

d_call: TRBD1
j_call: TRBJ2-1
clone_size: NA
v_call: TRBV4-1
cdr3_nt: TGCGCCAGCAGCCCAGGGGGAGCACCGTCCCCCTACAATGAGCAGTTCTTC
cdr3_aa: CASSPGGAPSPYNEQFF

d_call: NA
j_call: TRBJ1-5
clone_size: medium-sized
v_call: TRBV4-1
cdr3_nt: TGCGCCAGCACCCTAAGGCGTAGCCCCTTAAATCAGCCCCAGCATTTT
cdr3_aa: CASTLRRSPLNQPQHF

d_call: NA
j_call: TRBJ2-2
clone_size: once
v_call: TRBV14
cdr3_nt: TGTGCCAGCAGCCAGCAACTAGCTGCCGGGGAGCTGTTTTTT
cdr3_aa: CASSQQLAAGELFF

d_call: NA
j_call: TRBJ2-5
clone_size: NA
v_call: TRBV11-3
cdr3_nt: TGTGCCAGCAGCTTAGGGGACTACCAAGAGACCCAGTACTTC
cdr3_aa: CASSLGDYQETQYF

d_call: NA
j_call: TRBJ1-2
clone_size: NA
v_call: TRBV30
cdr3_nt: TGTGCCTGGAGTCTCCAAAGCCAGGGGCACTATGGCTACACCTTC
cdr3_aa: CAWSLQSQGHYGYTF

d_call: NA
j_call: TRBJ1-2
clone_size: NA
v_call: TRBV12-3/TRBV12-4
cdr3_nt: TGTGCCAGCAGCCCGGCGGTTCTCTATGGCTACACCTTC
cdr3_aa: CASSPAVLYGYTF